Listed below are T cell receptor beta chains from one sample, sequenced in a study of blood T cell repertoires in COVID-19. The protocol was immunoSEQ multiplex PCR, while the TCRdb copy is restricted to in-frame clones and leaves out a portion. The table shows approximately 160,000 clones, with 85% to 95% occurring only once. Source material: peripheral blood. The receptor set was obtained from a man aged 50 to 59 with acute or convalescent COVID-19. Each CDR3 is given with its conserved first and last residue. D genes are given only for firm matches. Where a row states a size, it is once, few, many or the class of an expanded clone; other rows omit it.

>NA|NA|TRBJ1-6|TRBV4-3
TGCGCCAGCAGCCAAGACTTGAGGCCGGATTCACCCCTCCACTTT
CASSQDLRPDSPLHF
>TRBD2|NA|TRBJ2-1|TRBV6-5
TGTGCCAGCACGAGAAGCGGGACCTACAATGAGCAGTTCTTC
CASTRSGTYNEQFF
>TRBD1|NA|TRBJ1-1|TRBV29-1
TGCAGCGTTGCCGCGGGACAGCACACTGAAGCTTTCTTT
CSVAAGQHTEAFF
>TRBD1|NA|TRBJ1-2|TRBV5-6
TGTGCCAGTACGACAGGGATGAACTATGGCTACACCTTC
CASTTGMNYGYTF
>NA|NA|TRBJ2-3|TRBV9
TGTGCCAGCAGCGTAGTGGTTGGCGGGACAGATACGCAGTATTTT
CASSVVVGGTDTQYF
>NA|NA|TRBJ2-3|TRBV9
TGTGCCAGCAGCGGTGCCGGGAGATGGAGCACAGATACGCAGTATTTT
CASSGAGRWSTDTQYF
>TRBD1|NA|TRBJ2-1|TRBV2
TGTGCCAGCAGTGACTCCGGGACAGGGGGCTACAATGAGCAGTTCTTC
CASSDSGTGGYNEQFF
>NA|NA|TRBJ1-1|TRBV6-5
TGTGCCAGCAGTAGGCAGGAGGGAAACACTGAAGCTTTCTTT
CASSRQEGNTEAFF
>TRBD1|NA|TRBJ1-1|TRBV28
TGTGCCAGCAGTTTCCCCCGGACAGGGGGCTCTGAAGCTTTCTTT
CASSFPRTGGSEAFF
>TRBD2|NA|TRBJ2-1|TRBV3-1/TRBV3-2
TGTGCCAGCAGCCAAGGGGCACACCCTACTAGCGGGGGGAGCTATGAGCAGTTCTTC
CASSQGAHPTSGGSYEQFF
>TRBD2|NA|TRBJ2-1|TRBV3-1/TRBV3-2
TGTGCCAGCAGCCCCCGCTTAGCGGGCGTCTCTAATGAGCAGTTCTTC
CASSPRLAGVSNEQFF
>TRBD1|NA|TRBJ1-2|TRBV28
TGTGCCAGCAGTCCCCAGGGGGCGCTGGACTATGGCTACACCTTC
CASSPQGALDYGYTF
>TRBD1|NA|TRBJ1-1|TRBV5-1
TGCGCCAGCCGGACAGGGAACACTGAAGCTTTCTTT
CASRTGNTEAFF
>NA|once|TRBJ2-4|TRBV13
TGTGCCAGCAGCTTAGATGTCCGTCGAGAGGCCAAAAACATTCAGTACTTC
CASSLDVRREAKNIQYF
>TRBD2|NA|TRBJ2-1|TRBV3-1/TRBV3-2
TGTGCCAGCAACCAGGGACTAGCGGGACGACCGGTGTTCTTC
CASNQGLAGRPVFF
>NA|NA|TRBJ2-2|TRBV11-3
TGTGCCAGCAGCTCCGTGGGGGCGGACACCGGGGAGCTGTTTTTT
CASSSVGADTGELFF
>NA|NA|TRBJ1-1|TRBV10-3
TGTGCCAGCACGGGACATTATGTCACTGAAGCTTTCTTT
CASTGHYVTEAFF
>TRBD1|NA|TRBJ1-5|TRBV30
TGTGCCTGGAGCGAGGGACAGGGAGGACAGCCCCAGCATTTT
CAWSEGQGGQPQHF
>TRBD1|NA|TRBJ1-2|TRBV5-1
TGCGCCAGCACTTGGGGCACAGGGGGCGATGGCTACACCTTC
CASTWGTGGDGYTF
>NA|NA|TRBJ1-5|TRBV6-5
TGTGCCAGCAGTTACCGGGTAAATCAGCCCCAGCATTTT
CASSYRVNQPQHF
>NA|NA|TRBJ1-1|TRBV7-9
TGTGCCACCCAGTCTTGGACAACCGAAGCTTTCTTT
CATQSWTTEAFF
>NA|NA|TRBJ2-3|TRBV6-2/TRBV6-3
TGTGCCAGCAACCCCCATAGCGCGGGGACAGATACGCAGTATTTT
CASNPHSAGTDTQYF
>NA|NA|TRBJ1-3|TRBV5-3
TGTGCCAGAAGCTTGCAGAGGTGCCCTGGAAACACCATATATTTT
CARSLQRCPGNTIYF
>NA|NA|TRBJ1-3|TRBV10-3
TGTGCCATCAGTAAACCCACAGGGTTTGGAAACACCATATATTTT
CAISKPTGFGNTIYF
>TRBD1|NA|TRBJ1-4|TRBV7-9
TGTGCCAGCAGCGTGACAGGGGAAAGTAATGAAAAACTGTTTTTT
CASSVTGESNEKLFF
>TRBD2|NA|TRBJ2-7|TRBV4-2
TGTGCCAGCAGCCTCCAGCGGAGTACTAGCGGGACAAATAGTCGCGAGCAGTACTTC
CASSLQRSTSGTNSREQYF
>NA|NA|TRBJ2-1|TRBV4-2
TGTGCCAGCAGCCAACTTACCCTCTCAGGGGAAAGGAGCAATGAGCAGTTCTTC
CASSQLTLSGERSNEQFF
>NA|NA|TRBJ1-1|TRBV7-9
TGTGCCAGCAGCTTAACTAGTGGACCCATGAACACTGAAGCTTTCTTT
CASSLTSGPMNTEAFF
>TRBD1|NA|TRBJ1-1|TRBV7-9
TGTGCCAGCAGCCCTAGGACAGGGCGCATGAACACTGAAGCTTTCTTT
CASSPRTGRMNTEAFF
>NA|NA|TRBJ2-1|TRBV12-3/TRBV12-4
TGTGCCAGCGCATACCGGAATGAGCAGTTCTTC
CASAYRNEQFF
>TRBD2|NA|TRBJ2-4|TRBV7-8
TGTGCCAGCAGCTTAAACCCAGGTAGCGGGGTAGCCAAAAACATTCAGTACTTC
CASSLNPGSGVAKNIQYF
>NA|NA|TRBJ2-7|TRBV21-1
TGTGCCAGCAGCAAAAGAGGCCTAGCGGGAGGGCCAGGGGAGGACTACGAGCAGTACTTC
CASSKRGLAGGPGEDYEQYF
>TRBD1|NA|TRBJ1-1|TRBV13
TGTGCCAGCAGCTTAGAGGGCAGGGGGCCCCATGGCGGCACTGAAGCTTTCTTT
CASSLEGRGPHGGTEAFF
>TRBD2|NA|TRBJ2-5|TRBV14
TGTGCCAGCGGGGGACTAGCGGGGGAAGAGACCCAGTACTTC
CASGGLAGEETQYF
>NA|NA|TRBJ2-3|TRBV6-2/TRBV6-3
TGTGCCAGCAGCCACAAAGGGCGGCAGGGAATAGATACGCAGTATTTT
CASSHKGRQGIDTQYF
>NA|NA|TRBJ2-5|TRBV7-3
TGTGCCAGCAGCTCCCAGGTTCAGGAGACCCAGTACTTC
CASSSQVQETQYF
>TRBD1|NA|TRBJ2-3|TRBV6-5
TGTGCCAGCAGTTCCGGACAGGGGGAGGTAGATACGCAGTATTTT
CASSSGQGEVDTQYF
>NA|NA|TRBJ1-1|TRBV6-2/TRBV6-3
TGTGCCAGCAGTTTGAGGGTTGGCACTGAAGCTTTCTTT
CASSLRVGTEAFF
>NA|NA|TRBJ1-2|TRBV19
TGTGCCAGTAGTCGCCGAGGAGTTAACTATGGCTACACCTTC
CASSRRGVNYGYTF
>TRBD1|few|TRBJ1-2|TRBV2
TGTGCCAGCAGTCCGACAGGGGGCTATGGCTACACCTTC
CASSPTGGYGYTF
>NA|NA|TRBJ1-1|TRBV7-3
TGTGCCAGCAGCGTCCAGGGTAGTACTGAAGCTTTCTTT
CASSVQGSTEAFF
>NA|NA|TRBJ1-4|TRBV18
TGTGCCAGCTCACCACCTGAGTACCCGGCTAATGAAAAACTGTTTTTT
CASSPPEYPANEKLFF
>TRBD1|NA|TRBJ2-1|TRBV5-1
TGCGCCAGCAGCTTGGCGGGACAGATTAACAATGAGCAGTTCTTC
CASSLAGQINNEQFF
>NA|NA|TRBJ2-5|TRBV7-2
TGTGCCAGCAGCACCGGGTTGGCTAGCGTGGGGACCCAGTACTTC
CASSTGLASVGTQYF
>TRBD2|NA|TRBJ2-7|TRBV6-5
TGTGCCAGCTCCACGGGGGGAGAGCAGTACTTC
CASSTGGEQYF
>TRBD1|NA|TRBJ2-3|TRBV5-1
TGCGCCAGCAGCTTAGGACAGGGACTCACAGATACGCAGTATTTT
CASSLGQGLTDTQYF
>NA|NA|TRBJ1-1|TRBV9
TGTGCCAGCAGCGATAGGAAGGGAGTGAACACTGAAGCTTTCTTT
CASSDRKGVNTEAFF
>NA|NA|TRBJ1-1|TRBV7-9
TGTGCCAGCGCGGGGGGACCGGCAGCTTTCTTT
CASAGGPAAFF
>NA|NA|TRBJ2-7|TRBV29-1
TGCAGCGTTGTAGGCGCGACAGTCTACGAGCAGTACTTC
CSVVGATVYEQYF
>TRBD2|NA|TRBJ2-2|TRBV3-1/TRBV3-2
TGTGCCAGCAGCCAAAGGGGACTAGCGGGCGGGACCGGGGAGCTGTTTTTT
CASSQRGLAGGTGELFF
>TRBD1|NA|TRBJ1-1|TRBV5-4
TGTGCCAGCAGCCGGGGGACAGTGAACACTGAAGCTTTCTTT
CASSRGTVNTEAFF
>NA|NA|TRBJ2-2|TRBV2
TGTGCCAGCAAAATTGCGGCCTCGGGCACCGGGGAGCTGTTTTTT
CASKIAASGTGELFF
>TRBD1|few|TRBJ1-5|TRBV19
TGTGCCAGTAGTCTCATTGGGGACAGGGGCAATCAGCCCCAGCATTTT
CASSLIGDRGNQPQHF
>NA|NA|TRBJ2-4|TRBV28
TGTGCCAGCAGTTCGGCCGAGGGTGGCAAAAACATTCAGTACTTC
CASSSAEGGKNIQYF
>NA|NA|TRBJ2-3|TRBV18
TGTGCCAGCTCACCAACTAGTGGTACTTTGGATACGCAGTATTTT
CASSPTSGTLDTQYF
>TRBD1|NA|TRBJ1-5|TRBV28
TGTGCCAGCAGTCCAGGGACAGGGCCTAGCAATCAGCCCCAGCATTTT
CASSPGTGPSNQPQHF
>NA|NA|TRBJ1-1|TRBV6-5
TGTGCCAGCAGTTTATCCAATTTTGCGAATGAAGCTTTCTTT
CASSLSNFANEAFF
>TRBD1|NA|TRBJ1-5|TRBV18
TGTGCCAGCTCTCGCCGACAGGGGAACAATCAGCCCCAGCATTTT
CASSRRQGNNQPQHF
>NA|NA|TRBJ2-3|TRBV7-3
TGTGCCAGCAGCTTAAACGCTGGGGAGGTAGATACGCAGTATTTT
CASSLNAGEVDTQYF
>NA|NA|TRBJ2-5|TRBV18
TGTGCCAGCTCACCTTCTCTACAAGAGACCCAGTACTTC
CASSPSLQETQYF